Below, 13 T cell receptor beta chains from the same sample are listed, as sequenced in a study of T-cell reconstitution after alpha-beta-depleted transplantation in children. Unique molecular identifiers were incorporated when the TCRbeta library was constructed. TCRdb independently ran MiXCR on the PCR reads; one entry per CDR3 protein. Found here are about 500,000 distinct CDR3 sequences, approximately 30% of them singletons; the top ten hold 2% to 2.5%. The input for sequencing was PBMCs from the stem cell graft donor, taken from the stem cell graft. The receptors originated from a human donor who donated a stem cell graft to a child with aplastic anemia.

In its sample, this clonotype was seen a few times. The chain is built from TRBV29-1 and TRBJ1-5, with TRBD1 as a possible D gene (6 bases). The length of the CDR3 is 14 residues. V dropped 6 bases and J dropped 5 bases, with 17 bases sitting between them. Germline CDR1 reads SQVTM; CDR2 reads ANQGSEA. Written as DNA, the CDR3 is TGCAGCGTGGCCAGGGGAACAGATGATCAGCCCCAGCATTTT. Its protein product is CSVARGTDDQPQHF.

The V call is TRBV3-1, the J call TRBJ2-1, with 8 bases identical to TRBD2. The CDR3 spans 17 residues. Germline values: CDR1 LGHDT, CDR2 YNNKEL (reference sequence). Trimming cost V 0 bases and J 10 bases; bases outside gene matches: 14. CDR3 sequence (DNA): TGTGCCAGCAGCCAAGACGGGCGGACTAGCAGCACAAAGGAGCAGTTCTTC. Its translation: CASSQDGRTSSTKEQFF.

The chain combines TRBV5-1 with TRBJ2-7; TRBD1 matches 11 bases. Germline trimming cut 7 bases from V and 6 bases from J; bases unmatched to any gene: 9. The CDR3 covers 14 residues. Germline V gene lookup returns CDR1 SGHRS and CDR2 YFSETQ. CDR3 sequence: CASSRGTGGIEQYF. The CDR3 DNA reads TGCGCCAGCTCGAGGGGGACAGGGGGGATCGAGCAGTACTTC.

This clonotype was seen a few times. The chain joins TRBV6-2 or TRBV6-3 to TRBJ2-3, with 10 bases that match TRBD2. This CDR3 contains 17 residues. After removal of 4 bases from V and 4 bases from J, the junction contained 11 bases not matched to a gene. Germline V gene sequence: CDR1 MNHEY, CDR2 SVGEGT. The chain's CDR3 is CASSSIAGGSPADTQYF. Here the CDR3 DNA reads TGTGCCAGCAGTTCTATAGCGGGAGGATCGCCCGCAGATACGCAGTATTTT.

This clonotype is termed medium-sized (0.01 to 0.1%). This rearrangement joins TRBV20-1 to TRBJ1-5; tentative D call: TRBD1 (5 bases). Trimming pared 2 bases from V and 6 bases from J, leaving 5 bases between. The CDR3 length is 11 residues. CDR1 DFQATT and CDR2 SNEGSKA come from the germline V gene (reference sequence). In DNA form, the CDR3 reads TGCAGTGCTAGACAGGGTCAGCCCCAGCATTTT. This sequence encodes CSARQGQPQHF.

The chain links TRBV20-1 to TRBJ2-1; TRBD2 is a possible D gene (5 bases). Germline V gene lookup returns CDR1 DFQATT and CDR2 SNEGSKA (reference sequence). Between the trimmed V and J ends, which lost 7 bases and 0 bases, there was a span of 10 bases. The CDR3 consists of 13 residues. The CDR3 DNA sequence: TGCAGTGGGTTAGGGAGCTCCTACAATGAGCAGTTCTTC. It encodes CSGLGSSYNEQFF.

This clonotype was counted a few times. The V call is TRBV9, the J call TRBJ1-2; TRBD1 might be the D (5 bases). V gave up 2 bases and J gave up 2 bases, with 10 bases separating them. This CDR3 is built from 14 residues. Germline loops: CDR1 SGDLS, CDR2 YYNGEE. This CDR3 reads CASSVQTANYGYTF. In DNA, the CDR3 is TGTGCCAGCAGCGTCCAGACAGCAAACTATGGCTACACCTTC.

The genes are TRBV12-3 or TRBV12-4 and TRBJ1-2; D unclear. V gave up 5 bases and J gave up 4 bases, with 14 bases separating them. CDR3 size: 14 residues. The CDR3 DNA reads as TGTGCCAGCAGTCTGGGCCGGGCCCTCTATGGCTACACCTTC. This gives the protein CASSLGRALYGYTF.

This clonotype has a handful of counts. The chain recombines TRBV12-3 or TRBV12-4 with TRBJ2-4, with D perhaps TRBD2 (6 bases). V was pared by 6 bases and J by 4 bases, with 16 bases between. This CDR3 has 15 residues. CDR3 DNA: TGTGCCAGCAGGGGGACTCGGCGGGCTAAAAACATTCAGTACTTC. Protein: CASRGTRRAKNIQYF.

This clonotype was found a few times. The rearrangement joins TRBV6-2 or TRBV6-3 to TRBJ1-3, with 9 bases fitting TRBD1. The junction had 20 bases not matched to a gene; V was cut back by 2 bases and J by 0 bases. The CDR3 runs 22 residues. The germline CDR1 and CDR2 sequences are MNHEY and SVGEGT. Written as DNA, the CDR3 is TGTGCCAGCAGTTACCGACCTTACCCGGGGACAGGGACGAGCTCCTCTGGAAACACCATATATTTT. It encodes CASSYRPYPGTGTSSSGNTIYF.

This clonotype has only a few counts. The chain carries TRBV11-2 and TRBJ1-4; D gene ambiguous. Germline lookup yields CDR1 SGHAT and CDR2 FQNNGV. The CDR3 extends over 15 amino acids. Trimming cost V 1 base and J 8 bases, with 14 bases left between them. Here the CDR3 reads CASSLGPGVGEKLFF. As DNA, the CDR3 is TGTGCCAGCAGCTTAGGGCCGGGAGTTGGCGAAAAACTGTTTTTT. Based on the CDR3 plus reference TRBV11-2 and TRBJ1-4, the full variable domain is EAGVAQSPRYKIIEKRQSVAFWCNPISGHATLYWYQQILGQGPKLLIQFQNNGVVDDSQLPKDRFSAERLKGVDSTLKIQPAKLEDSAVYLCASSLGPGVGEKLFFGSGTQLSVL.

The chain carries TRBV12-3 or TRBV12-4 and TRBJ2-7; D is perhaps TRBD1 or TRBD2 (5 bases each). This CDR3 contains 17 residues. With 5 bases removed from V and 5 bases from J, the gap between germline ends came to 25 bases. In nucleotides, the CDR3 is TGTGCCAGCAGTCGTGGGACCCCTTATTTGTCAAGAAACGAGCAGTACTTC. It translates to CASSRGTPYLSRNEQYF.

This clonotype showed up just a few times. J is TRBJ1-1 and V is TRBV13; TRBD1 is a possible D gene (6 bases). Germline V gene lookup returns CDR1 PRHDT and CDR2 FYEKMQ (reference sequence). The germline V and J ends were trimmed by 5 bases and 0 bases, with 13 bases remaining between them. CDR3 size: 15 residues. CDR3 sequence reads: CASSPQGHMNTEAFF. CDR3 DNA: TGTGCCAGCAGCCCTCAGGGGCATATGAACACTGAAGCTTTCTTT.